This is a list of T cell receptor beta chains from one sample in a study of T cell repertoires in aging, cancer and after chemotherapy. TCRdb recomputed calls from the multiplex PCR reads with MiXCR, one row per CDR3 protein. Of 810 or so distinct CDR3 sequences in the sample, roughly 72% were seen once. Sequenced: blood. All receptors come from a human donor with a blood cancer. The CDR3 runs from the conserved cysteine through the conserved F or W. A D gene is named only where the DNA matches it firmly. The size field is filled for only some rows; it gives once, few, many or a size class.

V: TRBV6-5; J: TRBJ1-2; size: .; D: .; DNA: TGTGCCAGCAGTTACTCGGACCGCTATGGCTACACCTTC; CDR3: CASSYSDRYGYTF
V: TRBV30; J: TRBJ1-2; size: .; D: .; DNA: TGTGCCTGGAGTGTACTGGAGTGGCAAAACTATGGCTACACCTTC; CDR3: CAWSVLEWQNYGYTF
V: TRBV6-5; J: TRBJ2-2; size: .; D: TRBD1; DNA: TGTGCCAGCAGCCGGGACAGGGGGGCCCTGAACACCGGGGAGCTGTTTTTT; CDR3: CASSRDRGALNTGELFF
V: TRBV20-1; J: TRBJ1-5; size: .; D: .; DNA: TGCAGTGCCCCTTGGAACAATCAGCCCCAGCATTTT; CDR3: CSAPWNNQPQHF
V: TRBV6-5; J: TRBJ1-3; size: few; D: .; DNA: TGTGCCAGCAGTCGTCAGGCTGGAAACACCATATATTTT; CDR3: CASSRQAGNTIYF
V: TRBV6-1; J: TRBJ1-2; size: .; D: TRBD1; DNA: TGTGCCAGCAGTGACCCCCGGGACAGGGGGCAAGCTAACTATGGCTACACCTTC; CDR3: CASSDPRDRGQANYGYTF
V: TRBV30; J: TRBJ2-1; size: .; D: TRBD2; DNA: TGTGCCTGCCTTCCCGGGGGGGCTAGGCACAATGAGCAGTTCTTC; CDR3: CACLPGGARHNEQFF
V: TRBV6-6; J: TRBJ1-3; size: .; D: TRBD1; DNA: TGTGCCAGCAGAGCCGGGACAGGGTTTGGAAACACCATATATTTT; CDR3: CASRAGTGFGNTIYF
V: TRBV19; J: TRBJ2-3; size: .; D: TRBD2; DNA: TGTGCCAGTAGCCCCAGGTGGGGGGGTAGCACAGATACGCAGTATTTT; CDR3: CASSPRWGGSTDTQYF
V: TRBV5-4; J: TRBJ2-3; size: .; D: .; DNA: TGTGCCAGCAGAGGGACACCTAGCACAGATACGCAGTATTTT; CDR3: CASRGTPSTDTQYF
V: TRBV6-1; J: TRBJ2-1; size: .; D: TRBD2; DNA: TGTGCCAGCAGACCAAAGGGACTAGCGGGGGGTGGTGAGCAGTTCTTC; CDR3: CASRPKGLAGGGEQFF
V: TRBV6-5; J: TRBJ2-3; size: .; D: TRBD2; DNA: TGTGCCAGCAGTTCCCGGACTAGTGCTAGCACAGATACGCAGTATTTT; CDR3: CASSSRTSASTDTQYF
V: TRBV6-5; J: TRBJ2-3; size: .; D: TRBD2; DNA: TGTGCCAGCAGTTCGGGACTAGCGGGGGGGCCGCAAGATACGCAGTATTTT; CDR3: CASSSGLAGGPQDTQYF
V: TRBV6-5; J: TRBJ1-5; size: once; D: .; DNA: TGTGCCAGCACCGTACGGCAAGGAGGGAATCAGCCCCAGCATTTT; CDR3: CASTVRQGGNQPQHF
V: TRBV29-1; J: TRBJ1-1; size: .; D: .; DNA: TGCAGCGTTGTGGCCCTCAGGAACACTGAAGCTTTCTTT; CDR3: CSVVALRNTEAFF
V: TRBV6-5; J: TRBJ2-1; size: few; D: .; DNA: TGTGCCAGCAGCCGACGAGGGGTTGGTGATGAGCAGTTCTTC; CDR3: CASSRRGVGDEQFF